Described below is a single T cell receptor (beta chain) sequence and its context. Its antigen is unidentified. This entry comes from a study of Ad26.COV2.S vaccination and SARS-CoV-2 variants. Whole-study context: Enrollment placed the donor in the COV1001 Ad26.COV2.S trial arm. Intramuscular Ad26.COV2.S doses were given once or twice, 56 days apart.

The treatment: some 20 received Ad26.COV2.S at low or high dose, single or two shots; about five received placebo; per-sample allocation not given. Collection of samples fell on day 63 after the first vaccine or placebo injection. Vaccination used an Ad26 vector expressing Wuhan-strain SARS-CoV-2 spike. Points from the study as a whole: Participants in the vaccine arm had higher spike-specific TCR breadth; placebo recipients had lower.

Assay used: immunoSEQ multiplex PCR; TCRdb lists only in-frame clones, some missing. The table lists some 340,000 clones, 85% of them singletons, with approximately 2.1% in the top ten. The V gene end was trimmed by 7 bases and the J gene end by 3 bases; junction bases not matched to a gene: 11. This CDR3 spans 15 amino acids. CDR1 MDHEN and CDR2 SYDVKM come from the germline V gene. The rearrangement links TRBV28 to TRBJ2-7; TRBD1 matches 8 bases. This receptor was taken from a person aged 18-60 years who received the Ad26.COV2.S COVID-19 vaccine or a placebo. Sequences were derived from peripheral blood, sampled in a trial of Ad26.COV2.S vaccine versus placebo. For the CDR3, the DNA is TGTGCCAGCAACTCCGGGGGAGGACAGGGCTACGAGCAGTACTTC. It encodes CASNSGGGQGYEQYF.